The entry below describes one T cell receptor (beta chain). The cohort comprised adults aged 18 to 89 years residing in about 25 US areas. Generated by immunoSEQ multiplex PCR, the TCRdb table keeps only in-frame clones and is missing some. The table has 260,000 or so clones, approximately 90% seen once. The record originates from a study of blood T cell repertoires in COVID-19. At the level of the study: PBMCs, B-cell-depleted T cells, or T cells provided the cDNA or gDNA that made up the material.

The CDR3 consists of 14 residues. The germline V and J ends were trimmed by 2 bases and 7 bases, with 11 bases remaining between them. The germline CDR1 and CDR2 sequences are KGHSH and LQKENI. Sample: PBMCs or T cells enriched from blood (not recorded which). The gene calls are TRBV18 and TRBJ1-4; D gene ambiguous. The receptor comes from a young woman with acute COVID-19. Here the CDR3 reads CASSPMEGPEKLFF. CDR3 DNA sequence: TGTGCCAGCTCACCAATGGAGGGTCCTGAAAAACTGTTTTTT.